Sequencing of this T cell receptor beta chain was carried out in a study of shared clonotypes between healthy human individuals. For the study at large: The cohort comprised a couple of women and a few men. Their ages spanned 18 to 49 years. Study-wide results and caveats: Shared across several donors were 4% to 5% of the naive CD4 clonotypes.

The naive CD8 subset, CD45RO-negative cells positively selected for CCR7, excluded terminally differentiated effector memory CD45RA+ cells. CDR3 length: 14 residues. Germline V gene lookup returns CDR1 LGHNA and CDR2 YSLEER. With 1 base clipped from V and 6 bases from J, the junction kept 4 bases outside the gene matches. Data came from immunoSEQ multiplex PCR; TCRdb stores just in-frame clones and leaves some out. The sample lists approximately 1.9 million clones, just under 95% occurring once. A remark on this clone: Its antigen is unknown.

V is TRBV4-3 and J is TRBJ1-1, with 8 bases matching TRBD1. Specimen: naive CD8+ T cells from PBMCs. The sequence was obtained from a man in his late teens or twenties in good health. Some clones in this sample may be carry-over from other donors' samples. The CDR3 bases are TGCGCCAGCAGCCAAGGGACAGGGTTCGCTGAAGCTTTCTTT. Encoded protein: CASSQGTGFAEAFF.